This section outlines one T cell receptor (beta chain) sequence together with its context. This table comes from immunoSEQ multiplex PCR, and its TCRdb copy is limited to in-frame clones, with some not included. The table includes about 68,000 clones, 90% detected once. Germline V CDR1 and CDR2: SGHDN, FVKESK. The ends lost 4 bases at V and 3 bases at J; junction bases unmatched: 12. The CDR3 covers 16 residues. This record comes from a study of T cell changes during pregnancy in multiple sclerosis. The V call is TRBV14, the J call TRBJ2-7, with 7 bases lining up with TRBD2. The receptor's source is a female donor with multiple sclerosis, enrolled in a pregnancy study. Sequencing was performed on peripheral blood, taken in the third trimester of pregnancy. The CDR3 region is CASSPSGTSWRYEQYF. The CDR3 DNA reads TGTGCCAGCAGCCCTAGCGGTACTAGTTGGCGCTACGAGCAGTACTTC.